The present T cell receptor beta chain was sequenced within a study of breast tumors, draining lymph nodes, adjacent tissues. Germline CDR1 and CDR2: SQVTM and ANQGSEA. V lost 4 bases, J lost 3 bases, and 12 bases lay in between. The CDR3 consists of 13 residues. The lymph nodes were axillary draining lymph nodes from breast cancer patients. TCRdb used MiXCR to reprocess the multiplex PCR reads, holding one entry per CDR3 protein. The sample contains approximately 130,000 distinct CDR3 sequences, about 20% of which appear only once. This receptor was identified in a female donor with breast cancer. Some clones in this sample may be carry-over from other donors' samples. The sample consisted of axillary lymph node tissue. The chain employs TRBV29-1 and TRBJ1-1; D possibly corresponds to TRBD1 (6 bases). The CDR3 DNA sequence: TGCAGCGTTGGGGAGGGGGGGGACACTGAAGCTTTCTTT. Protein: CSVGEGGDTEAFF.